The clone carrying this T cell receptor beta chain was counted a few times. Its target is not known. The sample comes from a study of blood T cells in healthy people across ages. Broader study findings: Investigators treated diversity estimates from one million T cells as underestimates.

Germline V gene data show CDR1 as DFQATT and CDR2 as SNEGSKA (reference sequence). There are 15 residues in the CDR3. V lost 0 bases to trimming and J lost 4 bases; unmatched junction nucleotides: 3. A second PCR, run for roughly 7 to 12 cycles, used a sample-barcoded 5' primer plus a J-beta primer mix. Each cDNA molecule was tagged by a template-switch adaptor with 12 random nucleotides. TCRdb analysed the 5' RACE reads with MiXCR anew, one entry per CDR3 protein. The sample holds some 800,000 distinct CDR3 sequences, approximately 25% seen once. The same data also went into a second study, on T cells of mothers and their children. From that report: Study donors consisted of a few healthy Caucasian mothers and their six children. Each mother gave over 10 million TCR beta CDR3 reads; each child, a few million.

V gene TRBV20-1 combines with J gene TRBJ2-5; 12 positions agree with TRBD2. Source material: blood. The sequence came from a boy between 10 and 17 years old in good health. CDR3 region: CSARDTTSGRETQYF. As DNA, the CDR3 is TGCAGTGCTAGAGATACGACTAGCGGGAGAGAGACCCAGTACTTC.